Reported below is one T cell receptor (beta chain). The entry originates in a study of blood T cell repertoires in COVID-19. Study summary: The analysed material was cDNA or gDNA that came from T cells, B-cell-depleted T cells, or PBMCs.

V was cut by 5 bases and J by 0 bases, with 11 bases left in between. The CDR3 extends over 15 amino acids. CDR1 and CDR2 from the germline V gene are MNHEY and SVGEGT. Assay: immunoSEQ multiplex PCR; the TCRdb copy retains only in-frame clones and omits some. The table lists roughly 67,000 clones, roughly 84% of them singletons, with 8% to 9% in the top ten. The source material was peripheral blood. The clonotype comes from a man in his forties or fifties with active COVID-19. This chain connects TRBV6-2 or TRBV6-3 to TRBJ1-5, with D perhaps TRBD1 (5 bases). The CDR3 here is CASSNLQVSNQPQHF. The CDR3 nucleotides are TGTGCCAGCAGTAACCTACAGGTTAGCAATCAGCCCCAGCATTTT.